A single sample is the source of the 14 T cell receptor beta chains below, sequenced in a study of a mutant IDH1 vaccine in newly diagnosed glioma. These receptors lack a known antigen. Clones were sequenced by immunoSEQ multiplex PCR, and TCRdb holds only the in-frame ones, with some missing. Of roughly 60,000 clones listed, around four fifths were seen once; the top ten hold 6.5% to 8.5%. Time point reported: week 5, during vaccination. Topical imiquimod accompanied each vaccine dose, which consisted of 300 ug of mutant IDH1 20-mer peptide. The sequences come from PBMCs, collected from a glioma patient whose treatment included an IDH1 peptide vaccine. The receptors here all came from a woman between 45 and 60 years old with glioma.

The chain links TRBV7-7 to TRBJ2-5; tentatively, D is TRBD1 or TRBD2 (5 bases each). The CDR3 sequence is 14 residues long. Germline assignment: CDR1 SSHAT and CDR2 FNYEAQ (reference sequence). V gave up 1 base and J gave up 4 bases, with 10 bases separating them. The CDR3 DNA sequence: TGTGCCAGCAGCTTAGGAGGGGCCGGAGAGACCCAGTACTTC. The encoded protein is CASSLGGAGETQYF.

The chain joins TRBV29-1 to TRBJ1-5; D may be TRBD1 (5 bases). Germline assignment: CDR1 SQVTM and CDR2 ANQGSEA. This CDR3 is 14 amino acids long. V was shortened by 7 bases and J by 2 bases, with 15 bases between the two germline ends. As DNA, the CDR3 is TGCAGCGCCCGATCTGGGGGTGGCAATCAGCCCCAGCATTTT. Amino acids: CSARSGGGNQPQHF.

The chain recombines TRBV2 with TRBJ1-6; unclear D gene. Trimming stripped 5 bases from V and 7 bases from J, with 9 bases between. Germline loops: CDR1 SNHLY, CDR2 FYNNEI. The CDR3 has 13 amino acids. The CDR3 DNA is TGTGCCAGCAGTATTAACGTGAATTCACCCCTCCACTTT. This encodes CASSINVNSPLHF.

This chain connects TRBV5-1 to TRBJ1-1, with TRBD1 matching over 9 bases. V gave up 4 bases and J gave up 7 bases; unmatched junction bases: 14. The CDR3 consists of 16 residues. Germline CDR1 and CDR2: SGHRS and YFSETQ. Written as DNA, the CDR3 is TGCGCCAGCAGCCTGCCCGGGACAGGGATACCTGGTGAAGCTTTCTTT. It encodes CASSLPGTGIPGEAFF.

V and J are TRBV19 and TRBJ1-2; D is ambiguous. The CDR3 covers 14 residues. The germline V and J ends were trimmed by 6 bases and 4 bases, with 15 bases remaining between them. The germline CDR1 and CDR2 sequences are LNHDA and SQIVND (reference sequence). The CDR3 DNA sequence: TGTGCCAGTAGCGTCCCACTAAGGTTCTATGGCTACACCTTC. Translated, it gives CASSVPLRFYGYTF.

The chain employs TRBV19 and TRBJ1-2; no clear D gene. V was clipped by 1 base and J by 0 bases, with 9 bases between them. The CDR3 has 15 amino acids. Germline CDR1 LNHDA, CDR2 SQIVND (reference sequence). The CDR3 sequence is CASSIGKKANYGYTF. DNA of the CDR3: TGTGCCAGTAGTATAGGAAAGAAAGCTAACTATGGCTACACCTTC.

The genes are TRBV10-3 and TRBJ1-1; the match to TRBD1 covers 7 bases. Germline V gene sequence: CDR1 ENHRY, CDR2 SYGVKD. This CDR3 has 13 residues. V was pared by 6 bases and J by 4 bases, with 5 bases of the junction left unmatched. The CDR3 DNA is TGTGCCATCAGGGCGGACAGGTCCACTGAAGCTTTCTTT. This sequence encodes CAIRADRSTEAFF.

The chain is built from TRBV4-3 and TRBJ2-3; TRBD1 might be the D (6 bases). Trimming stripped 1 base from V and 4 bases from J, with 12 bases between. This CDR3 contains 15 residues. CDR1 LGHNA and CDR2 YSLEER come from the germline V gene. The CDR3 protein is CASSQAEAGADTQYF. In DNA, the CDR3 is TGCGCCAGCAGCCAAGCGGAGGCAGGGGCAGATACGCAGTATTTT.

CDR3 amino acids: CASSLNAESYGYTF. Here the CDR3 DNA reads TGTGCCAGCAGCTTAAATGCAGAAAGCTATGGCTACACCTTC. V gene TRBV13 combines with J gene TRBJ1-2; D is unresolved. Germline CDR1 is PRHDT and CDR2 is FYEKMQ (reference sequence). This CDR3 region has 14 residues. The V gene lost 2 bases and the J gene lost 4 bases, with 11 bases spanning the gap.

The chain employs TRBV7-2 and TRBJ2-5; 12 bases agree with TRBD2. Germline assignment: CDR1 SGHTA and CDR2 FQGNSA. This CDR3 has 17 residues. Losses at the gene ends were 4 bases for V and 7 bases for J; bases not matched to a gene: 13. In DNA, the CDR3 is TGTGCCAGCAGCTCCCGGGCCGTGACTAGCGGGGGTGGGACCCAGTACTTC. Translation: CASSSRAVTSGGGTQYF.

V is TRBV10-3 and J is TRBJ2-7; D might be TRBD1 (6 bases). The ends were cut back, 9 bases at V and 3 bases at J, with 15 bases in the middle. CDR1 is ENHRY and CDR2 is SYGVKD in the germline V gene. CDR3 length equals 13 residues. The CDR3 sequence is CAIEGELGYEQYF. The CDR3 nucleotides are TGTGCCATAGAGGGGGAGTTGGGCTACGAGCAGTACTTC.

The rearrangement joins TRBV6-5 to TRBJ2-7; 7 bases are a match to TRBD1. CDR3 length: 16 amino acids. Germline CDR1 is MNHEY and CDR2 is SVGAGI. Unmatched junction bases numbered 8, after V lost 0 bases and J lost 3 bases. The chain's CDR3 is CASSYSSLQGLYEQYF. CDR3 DNA: TGTGCCAGCAGTTACTCGAGTTTACAGGGGCTCTACGAGCAGTACTTC.

The chain carries TRBV7-2 and TRBJ2-5; D remains ambiguous. Germline CDR1 and CDR2: SGHTA and FQGNSA. V was pared by 4 bases and J by 7 bases, with 13 bases between. This CDR3 spans 13 amino acids. The CDR3 here is CASSSSPRGTQYF. The DNA of the CDR3 is TGTGCCAGCAGCTCTTCGCCTCGTGGGACCCAGTACTTC.

V gene TRBV10-3 combines with J gene TRBJ1-3; D ambiguous. Germline-derived CDR1 and CDR2 are ENHRY and SYGVKD. The CDR3 covers 14 residues. Trimming pared 2 bases from V and 0 bases from J, leaving 5 bases between. The chain's CDR3 is CAISERSSGNTIYF. The CDR3 coding sequence is TGTGCCATCAGTGAGCGCAGCTCTGGAAACACCATATATTTT.